This is a list of T cell receptor beta chains from one sample in a study of T cells in Graves' hyperthyroidism and ophthalmopathy. TCRdb re-analysed the multiplex PCR reads in MiXCR, keeping a single row per CDR3 protein. Among approximately 610,000 distinct CDR3 sequences listed, approximately 15% were seen once. The sample was blood. These receptors were obtained from a woman in her 40s with Graves' ophthalmopathy. CDR3s include the opening cysteine and the closing phenylalanine or tryptophan. Each record gives: CDR3 protein, clone size, CDR3 length, V gene, J gene. Size tells how often a clone was seen (once, few, many) or the class of an expanded clone, and some rows leave it out.

CDR3 protein: CSASIPRASRYEQYF
clone size: few
CDR3 length: 15
V gene: TRBV20-1
J gene: TRBJ2-7

CDR3 protein: CSVEGVGQGADEQYF
clone size: many
CDR3 length: 15
V gene: TRBV29-1
J gene: TRBJ2-7

CDR3 protein: CASSSRLTSGRPGELFF
clone size: many
CDR3 length: 17
V gene: TRBV27
J gene: TRBJ2-2

CDR3 protein: CAWSPRLGGNQPQHF
clone size: many
CDR3 length: 15
V gene: TRBV30
J gene: TRBJ1-5

CDR3 protein: CASSPTNRQGISQPQHF
clone size: -
CDR3 length: 17
V gene: TRBV19
J gene: TRBJ1-5

CDR3 protein: CASSQSAGKSYEQYF
clone size: many
CDR3 length: 15
V gene: TRBV4-1
J gene: TRBJ2-7

CDR3 protein: CSVEESVYQETQYF
clone size: -
CDR3 length: 14
V gene: TRBV29-1
J gene: TRBJ2-5

CDR3 protein: CASSYVDYGYTF
clone size: -
CDR3 length: 12
V gene: TRBV6-2/TRBV6-3
J gene: TRBJ1-2

CDR3 protein: CASRPTSGISATGELFF
clone size: few
CDR3 length: 17
V gene: TRBV6-1
J gene: TRBJ2-2

CDR3 protein: CASRLQGSYEQYF
clone size: many
CDR3 length: 13
V gene: TRBV12-3/TRBV12-4
J gene: TRBJ2-7

CDR3 protein: CASSRPRRQENTEAFF
clone size: -
CDR3 length: 16
V gene: TRBV4-1
J gene: TRBJ1-1

CDR3 protein: CAWQRGRGRSSGANVLTF
clone size: many
CDR3 length: 18
V gene: TRBV30
J gene: TRBJ2-6

CDR3 protein: CASSQDSGGQPQHF
clone size: few
CDR3 length: 14
V gene: TRBV4-3
J gene: TRBJ1-5

CDR3 protein: CASSLTTGFGETQYF
clone size: -
CDR3 length: 15
V gene: TRBV11-1
J gene: TRBJ2-5

CDR3 protein: CASSETGYQPQHF
clone size: many
CDR3 length: 13
V gene: TRBV2
J gene: TRBJ1-5

CDR3 protein: CSARGVLGTEAFF
clone size: many
CDR3 length: 13
V gene: TRBV20-1
J gene: TRBJ1-1

CDR3 protein: CASKPGTSQETQYF
clone size: many
CDR3 length: 14
V gene: TRBV6-2/TRBV6-3
J gene: TRBJ2-5

CDR3 protein: CAISGDAHEQYF
clone size: many
CDR3 length: 12
V gene: TRBV10-3
J gene: TRBJ2-7

CDR3 protein: CASSRTGAQETQYF
clone size: many
CDR3 length: 14
V gene: TRBV12-3/TRBV12-4
J gene: TRBJ2-5

CDR3 protein: CASKYREEETQYF
clone size: few
CDR3 length: 13
V gene: TRBV27
J gene: TRBJ2-5

CDR3 protein: CASSPGVLCEQYF
clone size: -
CDR3 length: 13
V gene: TRBV6-1
J gene: TRBJ2-7

CDR3 protein: CASSQVLRDRGRVRQPQHF
clone size: few
CDR3 length: 19
V gene: TRBV4-1
J gene: TRBJ1-5

CDR3 protein: CASSDGTGIGYTF
clone size: many
CDR3 length: 13
V gene: TRBV9
J gene: TRBJ1-2

CDR3 protein: CAWSIGTANTEAFF
clone size: -
CDR3 length: 14
V gene: TRBV30
J gene: TRBJ1-1

CDR3 protein: CAWRYSGHSGETQYF
clone size: many
CDR3 length: 15
V gene: TRBV30
J gene: TRBJ2-5

CDR3 protein: CASSSLSNQPQHF
clone size: many
CDR3 length: 13
V gene: TRBV27
J gene: TRBJ1-5

CDR3 protein: CASSFQDPYEQYF
clone size: many
CDR3 length: 13
V gene: TRBV12-3/TRBV12-4
J gene: TRBJ2-7

CDR3 protein: CASSFSVSGVAGAYEQYF
clone size: few
CDR3 length: 18
V gene: TRBV12-3/TRBV12-4
J gene: TRBJ2-7

CDR3 protein: CATSDSRGGTNTEAFF
clone size: few
CDR3 length: 16
V gene: TRBV24-1
J gene: TRBJ1-1

CDR3 protein: CASMPGLAFRYEQFF
clone size: many
CDR3 length: 15
V gene: TRBV6-1
J gene: TRBJ2-1

CDR3 protein: CSVGPGHQETQYF
clone size: many
CDR3 length: 13
V gene: TRBV29-1
J gene: TRBJ2-5

CDR3 protein: CALGWSNQPQHF
clone size: many
CDR3 length: 12
V gene: TRBV30
J gene: TRBJ1-5

CDR3 protein: CSVSRQNTEAFF
clone size: many
CDR3 length: 12
V gene: TRBV29-1
J gene: TRBJ1-1

CDR3 protein: CASSFPDRASTDTQYF
clone size: many
CDR3 length: 16
V gene: TRBV12-3/TRBV12-4
J gene: TRBJ2-3

CDR3 protein: CASSLSGGEEQYF
clone size: many
CDR3 length: 13
V gene: TRBV7-2
J gene: TRBJ2-7

CDR3 protein: CASSQDAGVSEAFF
clone size: many
CDR3 length: 14
V gene: TRBV4-3
J gene: TRBJ1-1

CDR3 protein: CASSPTSIYEQYF
clone size: -
CDR3 length: 13
V gene: TRBV9
J gene: TRBJ2-7

CDR3 protein: CASSPKWGGTEAFF
clone size: many
CDR3 length: 14
V gene: TRBV12-3/TRBV12-4
J gene: TRBJ1-1

CDR3 protein: CAQGADGYTF
clone size: many
CDR3 length: 10
V gene: TRBV7-9
J gene: TRBJ1-2

CDR3 protein: CSVVYPGQGIGETQYF
clone size: many
CDR3 length: 16
V gene: TRBV29-1
J gene: TRBJ2-5

CDR3 protein: CASSPGAGEREQYF
clone size: many
CDR3 length: 14
V gene: TRBV7-3
J gene: TRBJ2-7

CDR3 protein: CATSDVYGANVLTF
clone size: -
CDR3 length: 14
V gene: TRBV24-1
J gene: TRBJ2-6

CDR3 protein: CASSLGRGSKAFF
clone size: many
CDR3 length: 13
V gene: TRBV11-3
J gene: TRBJ1-1

CDR3 protein: CSVDEAGEAQYF
clone size: many
CDR3 length: 12
V gene: TRBV29-1
J gene: TRBJ2-5

CDR3 protein: CAITRDTRSRTRVTDTQYF
clone size: -
CDR3 length: 19
V gene: TRBV10-3
J gene: TRBJ2-3

CDR3 protein: CASSLCGDSGNTIYF
clone size: many
CDR3 length: 15
V gene: TRBV5-1
J gene: TRBJ1-3

CDR3 protein: CASSSIPGLAGGLYEQYF
clone size: -
CDR3 length: 18
V gene: TRBV28
J gene: TRBJ2-7

CDR3 protein: CASSHRSLGPSETQYF
clone size: few
CDR3 length: 16
V gene: TRBV14
J gene: TRBJ2-5

CDR3 protein: CASSPQTRDTEAFF
clone size: -
CDR3 length: 14
V gene: TRBV18
J gene: TRBJ1-1

CDR3 protein: CASSLELASHGDEQYF
clone size: many
CDR3 length: 16
V gene: TRBV11-2
J gene: TRBJ2-7

CDR3 protein: CASSQDWTVNTEAFF
clone size: many
CDR3 length: 15
V gene: TRBV4-3
J gene: TRBJ1-1